This T cell receptor beta chain emerged from a study of graft-versus-host responses after intestinal transplantation. Whole-study context: Recipients received multivisceral, liver-intestinal, or isolated intestinal transplants. After anti-thymocyte globulin induction, recipients took tacrolimus and steroids for 3 to 4 years. General study findings and limits: Some GvH clones appeared in ileal mucosa or blood before recipient bone marrow.

Germline CDR1 is SGHRS and CDR2 is YFSETQ. The CDR3 has 14 residues. The V and J ends lost 5 bases and 3 bases, in that order; junction bases with no gene match: 4. Comments on this clone: Antigen specificity is unknown.

Clones were read by immunoSEQ multiplex PCR, and TCRdb kept only the in-frame ones, dropping some. The sample lists about 46,000 clones, about 93% occurring once. The sample was PBMCs, taken 750 to 800 days after a first intestinal transplant, on the day of a second. This clonotype was sampled from a human patient who received an intestinal transplant, so some T cells may come from the graft donor. The V and J genes are TRBV5-1 and TRBJ2-2; TRBD1 aligns across 7 bases. The DNA of the CDR3 is TGCGCCAGCAGTCGACAGGGTGACACCGGGGAGCTGTTTTTT. Encoded protein: CASSRQGDTGELFF. Full variable domain (rest looked up from reference TRBV5-1 and TRBJ2-2): KAGVTQTPRYLIKTRGQQVTLSCSPISGHRSVSWYQQTPGQGLQFLFEYFSETQRNKGNFPGRFSGRQFSNSRSEMNVSTLELGDSALYLCASSRQGDTGELFFGEGSRLTVL.